The 29 T cell receptor beta chains given below trace back to one sample, sequenced in a study of regulatory T cells in long-lasting Graves disease. Building the TCR beta libraries relied on iRepertoire HTBI primers, and CDR3 regions underwent Arm-PCR. TCRdb called the multiplex PCR reads again in MiXCR, with one record for every CDR3 protein. In the table there are some 500,000 distinct CDR3 sequences, approximately 15% of which are singletons. Time point specified: newly diagnosed GD, antithyroid drugs for less than 3 months. PBMC-extracted RNA yielded the TCR library. This same sample was also part of a study on T cells in Graves' hyperthyroidism and ophthalmopathy.

The sample was peripheral blood mononuclear cells (PBMCs), taken at new diagnosis, from a patient treated with antithyroid drugs. The receptors shown here come from a man aged 25 to 40 with Graves disease.

The chain uses TRBV5-6 and TRBJ2-7; D is perhaps TRBD2 (5 bases). CDR3 length equals 16 residues. The V end lost 0 bases, the J end lost 6 bases, and 19 bases lay between the germline ends. Germline CDR1 SGHDT, CDR2 YYEEEE. The chain's CDR3 is CASSLAITGRQAEQYF. The CDR3 DNA follows: TGTGCCAGCAGCTTGGCCATAACGGGAAGGCAAGCCGAGCAGTACTTC.

This clonotype was seen many times. The genes are TRBV12-3 or TRBV12-4 and TRBJ1-5; D possibly corresponds to TRBD1 (6 bases). Trimming left V 6 bases short and J 4 bases short, with 10 bases between. The CDR3 spans 13 residues. CDR3 in amino acids: CASRGTLNQPQHF. CDR3 nucleotides: TGTGCCAGCAGGGGGACACTGAATCAGCCCCAGCATTTT.

The chain has TRBV12-3 or TRBV12-4 and TRBJ2-7; D unresolved. This CDR3 region has 15 residues. Trimming left V 4 bases short and J 3 bases short, with 16 bases between. CDR3 region: CASSSQLVSGYEQYF. The DNA for the CDR3 is TGTGCCAGCAGTTCCCAACTCGTGTCCGGCTACGAGCAGTACTTC.

This clonotype was counted between two and nine times. The V gene is TRBV5-1, the J gene TRBJ2-7, with 9 positions matching TRBD1. The CDR3 has 16 residues. The germline V gene has CDR1 SGHRS and CDR2 YFSETQ. V shed 0 bases, J shed 2 bases, and the junction held 6 bases outside the gene matches. The CDR3 sequence: CASSLGSGTGTYEQYF. The CDR3 nucleotides are TGCGCCAGCAGCTTGGGCTCCGGGACAGGGACCTACGAGCAGTACTTC.

The table lists this clonotype with many counts. The V call is TRBV6-1, the J call TRBJ1-5; no definite D call. In germline, CDR1 is MNHNS, CDR2 SASEGT. The germline V and J ends were trimmed by 6 bases and 0 bases, with 27 bases remaining between them. This CDR3 is 20 amino acids long. The CDR3 region has the DNA TGTGCCAGCAGCCGCCGGGAGTCATTCCCTCTACTTCGTAGCAATCAGCCCCAGCATTTT. The encoded protein is CASSRRESFPLLRSNQPQHF.

The table lists this clonotype with many counts. V usage is TRBV2 and J usage is TRBJ2-3; 9 nucleotides agree with TRBD2. The V gene end was trimmed by 11 bases and the J gene end by 2 bases; junction bases not matched to a gene: 11. This CDR3 region has 15 residues. The V gene's germline CDR1 is SNHLY and CDR2 FYNNEI. CDR3 in amino acids: CAGSPGTSLTDTQYF. The CDR3 DNA is TGTGCCGGATCCCCCGGGACTAGCCTCACAGATACGCAGTATTTT. Full variable domain (remainder filled in from reference TRBV2 and TRBJ2-3): EPEVTQTPSHQVTQMGQEVILRCVPISNHLYFYWYRQILGQKVEFLVSFYNNEISEKSEIFDDQFSVERPDGSNFTLKIRSTKLEDSAMYFCAGSPGTSLTDTQYFGPGTRLTVL.

A word on this clonotype: A much larger clone is a single base away; this may be a read error. The chain combines TRBV11-3 with TRBJ2-3; D unresolved. The J call is doubtful: the DNA matches TRBJ1-1 better. The CDR3 runs to 13 residues. The germline V gene encodes CDR1 SGHNT and CDR2 YENEEA. The CDR3 coding sequence is TGTGCCAGCAGCTTAGACAGTCCCTCAAAAGCTTTCTTT. Its protein product is CASSLDSPSKAFF.

This chain uses TRBV7-8 with TRBJ1-5, with D perhaps matching TRBD1 (5 bases). The V gene lost 8 bases and the J gene lost 2 bases, with 10 bases spanning the gap. The CDR3 is made up of 13 amino acids. CDR1 is SGHVS and CDR2 is FQNEAQ in the germline V gene. The CDR3: CASGWGGNQPQHF. Here the CDR3 DNA reads TGTGCCAGCGGCTGGGGCGGCAATCAGCCCCAGCATTTT.

This clonotype has a count of ten or more. V and J are TRBV12-3 or TRBV12-4 and TRBJ1-5; D is undetermined. The ends were cut back, 11 bases at V and 2 bases at J, with 7 bases in the middle. This CDR3 is 11 amino acids long. The CDR3 loop reads CAPVGNQPQHF. In DNA, the CDR3 is TGTGCCCCCGTAGGCAATCAGCCCCAGCATTTT.

The chain links TRBV9 to TRBJ2-1; D is possibly TRBD2 (5 bases). The CDR3 is made up of 14 amino acids. Germline CDR1 SGDLS, CDR2 YYNGEE. V was shortened by 0 bases and J by 9 bases, with 13 bases between the two germline ends. CDR3 nucleotides: TGTGCCAGCAGCGTAGCTACGGGGTTCTCTGAGCAGTTCTTC. Its translation is CASSVATGFSEQFF.

The chain joins TRBV5-1 to TRBJ2-2; 7 bases are a match to TRBD2. There are 15 residues in the CDR3. Trimming removed 0 bases from V and 4 bases from J; junction bases left unmatched: 3. Looked up from germline, CDR1 is SGHRS and CDR2 is YFSETQ. The CDR3: CASSLGPSGTGELFF. CDR3 sequence (DNA): TGCGCCAGCAGCTTGGGTCCTAGCGGCACCGGGGAGCTGTTTTTT.

A note on this clonotype: The likely explanation is a read error, given a far larger clone one base away. In this CDR3 the conserved last residue, phenylalanine or tryptophan, is missing, so a read error is likely. This chain joins TRBV6-1 and TRBJ2-1; 8 nucleotides match TRBD2. Judging by the DNA end, TRBJ2-5 fits better; the J call may be wrong. The germline V gene has CDR1 MNHNS and CDR2 SASEGT. The CDR3 spans 15 residues. CDR3 nucleotide sequence: TGTGCCAGCAGCGGGGGGGTAGGGGACGTCGAGACCCAGTACCTC. Amino acids: CASSGGVGDVETQYL.

This clonotype appeared many times. CDR3 loop: CASSGDRADTQYF. DNA for the CDR3: TGTGCCAGCTCAGGGGATCGGGCAGATACGCAGTATTTT. The chain combines TRBV2 with TRBJ2-3, with D possibly being TRBD1 (6 bases). This CDR3 is built from 13 residues. Looked up from germline, CDR1 is SNHLY and CDR2 is FYNNEI. Trimming took 8 bases from V and 4 from J, leaving 13 bases between them.

The chain is built from TRBV3-1 and TRBJ2-1, with TRBD2 matching over 9 bases. The CDR3 extends over 15 amino acids. Germline loops: CDR1 LGHDT, CDR2 YNNKEL (reference sequence). V was pared by 4 bases and J by 8 bases, with 9 bases of the junction left unmatched. The CDR3 loop is CASSPDSGSGDEQFF. CDR3 coding DNA: TGTGCCAGCAGCCCAGATAGCGGGAGCGGGGATGAGCAGTTCTTC.

This clonotype has only a few counts. The V and J genes are TRBV2 and TRBJ1-6; no definite D call. The V end was cut by 1 base, the J end by 5 bases, with 6 bases between. The CDR3 sequence is 14 residues long. CDR1 is SNHLY, CDR2 FYNNEI, per germline. CDR3 residues: CASSEGGNNSPLHF. The CDR3 region has the DNA TGTGCCAGCAGTGAAGGGGGTAATAATTCACCCCTCCACTTT. The full variable domain, with the rest looked up from reference TRBV2 and TRBJ1-6, is EPEVTQTPSHQVTQMGQEVILRCVPISNHLYFYWYRQILGQKVEFLVSFYNNEISEKSEIFDDQFSVERPDGSNFTLKIRSTKLEDSAMYFCASSEGGNNSPLHFGNGTRLTVT.

This clonotype has a count of ten or more. This chain links TRBV6-1 with TRBJ2-1; the match to TRBD2 covers 16 bases. The CDR3 extends over 18 amino acids. With 8 bases clipped from V and 1 base from J, the junction kept 8 bases outside the gene matches. Germline CDR1 and CDR2: MNHNS and SASEGT. The CDR3 loop is CASGGTSGRAASYNEQFF. The CDR3 DNA is TGTGCCAGCGGGGGGACTAGCGGGAGGGCCGCGTCCTACAATGAGCAGTTCTTC.

This clonotype was detected many times. The gene calls are TRBV11-2 and TRBJ2-5; 11 bases are a match to TRBD2. Trimming at V came to 3 bases and at J to 3 bases, leaving 6 bases not matched to a gene. The CDR3 has 16 amino acids. In germline, CDR1 is SGHAT, CDR2 FQNNGV. The CDR3: CASSLELAGVKETQYF. The CDR3, as DNA: TGTGCCAGCAGCTTGGAACTAGCGGGAGTGAAAGAGACCCAGTACTTC.

There are many counts of this clonotype. The genes are TRBV29-1 and TRBJ2-7, with a possible D match to TRBD2 (5 bases). The V gene lost 8 bases and the J gene lost 4 bases, with 15 bases spanning the gap. Germline V gene lookup returns CDR1 SQVTM and CDR2 ANQGSEA. This CDR3 spans 12 amino acids. CDR3 nucleotides: TGCAGCCCAGGACTCGAAGGTTACGAGCAGTACTTC. Its protein product is CSPGLEGYEQYF.

This clonotype was recorded at least ten times. This sequence joins TRBV12-3 or TRBV12-4 and TRBJ2-1; TRBD1 matches 9 bases. The CDR3 sequence is 14 residues long. The junction had 6 bases not matched to a gene; V was cut back by 6 bases and J by 6 bases. The CDR3 reads CASRQTGGVNEQFF. CDR3 coding DNA: TGTGCCAGCAGGCAGACAGGGGGTGTCAATGAGCAGTTCTTC.

CDR3 residues: CSARTSGRLETQYF. CDR3 bases: TGCAGTGCACGGACTAGCGGGAGGCTAGAGACCCAGTACTTC. This rearrangement joins TRBV20-1 to TRBJ2-5; 14 bases are a match to TRBD2. Germline lookup yields CDR1 DFQATT and CDR2 SNEGSKA (reference sequence). V was pared by 6 bases and J by 4 bases, with 4 bases of the junction left unmatched. The CDR3 length is 14 residues.

In its sample, this clonotype was seen a few times. The chain couples TRBV20-1 to TRBJ2-7; 7 nucleotides agree with TRBD1. The CDR3 is 14 amino acids. The V gene's germline CDR1 is DFQATT and CDR2 SNEGSKA (reference sequence). V gave up 6 bases and J gave up 7 bases; unmatched junction bases: 15. CDR3 DNA: TGCAGTGCCCCACCCGCGGACAGGACTGGGGAGCAGTACTTC. It translates to CSAPPADRTGEQYF.

This clonotype has only a few counts. The V and J genes are TRBV12-3 or TRBV12-4 and TRBJ2-7; possible D gene TRBD1, 6 bases. V was cut by 5 bases and J by 3 bases, with 14 bases left in between. CDR3 length equals 14 residues. CDR3 sequence: CASSQRTALYEQYF. CDR3 DNA: TGTGCCAGCAGTCAACGGACAGCCCTCTACGAGCAGTACTTC.

This clonotype was observed many times. The chain combines TRBV11-3 with TRBJ2-7; 7 nucleotides agree with TRBD2. The germline V gene has CDR1 SGHNT and CDR2 YENEEA. V trimming: 1 base; J trimming: 3 bases; junction bases outside the gene matches: 6. This CDR3 comprises 15 residues. The CDR3 reads CASSLGPRGSYEQYF. The CDR3 coding sequence is TGTGCCAGCAGCTTAGGACCCCGCGGGAGCTACGAGCAGTACTTC.

This clonotype was recorded many times. The V and J genes are TRBV5-4 and TRBJ2-3; D is perhaps TRBD2 (5 bases). V shed 7 bases and J shed 1 base, with 10 bases lying between them. The CDR3 covers 13 residues. Germline assignment: CDR1 SGHNT and CDR2 YYREEE (reference sequence). As DNA, the CDR3 is TGTGCCAGCGCCGTGCGGGGCACAGATACGCAGTATTTT. This codes for CASAVRGTDTQYF.

In its sample, this clonotype was seen many times. This chain uses TRBV11-3 with TRBJ2-3; possibly TRBD2 for D (6 bases). The CDR3 loop spans 15 amino acids. The V gene lost 0 bases and the J gene lost 0 bases, with 7 bases spanning the gap. Germline-derived CDR1 and CDR2 are SGHNT and YENEEA. The CDR3 DNA reads TGTGCCAGCAGCTTAGAGAGCGGGAGCACAGATACGCAGTATTTT. Translation: CASSLESGSTDTQYF.

The sample holds many counts of this clonotype. This chain links TRBV10-3 with TRBJ2-7; tentatively, D is TRBD2 (5 bases). V was trimmed by 0 bases and J by 6 bases, leaving 12 bases between them. The CDR3 consists of 14 residues. Per the germline V gene, CDR1 is ENHRY and CDR2 is SYGVKD. DNA of the CDR3: TGTGCCATCAGTGAGTCGGCTGCCGCGGGCGAGCAGTACTTC. This translates into CAISESAAAGEQYF.

This chain connects TRBV12-3 or TRBV12-4 to TRBJ2-1, with TRBD1 matching 10 bases. The CDR3 totals 14 residues. V trimming: 7 bases; J trimming: 5 bases; junction bases outside the gene matches: 5. CDR3 DNA sequence: TGTGCCAGCACCCGGGACAGGGGAGACAATGAGCAGTTCTTC. Its protein is CASTRDRGDNEQFF.

The chain combines TRBV3-1 with TRBJ2-7; unclear D gene. The ends were cut back, 5 bases at V and 5 bases at J, with 16 bases in the middle. The CDR3 totals 14 residues. The germline CDR1 and CDR2 sequences are LGHDT and YNNKEL (reference sequence). CDR3 DNA: TGTGCCAGCAGCTCCCAACCAGTTGCCAACGAGCAGTACTTC. This sequence encodes CASSSQPVANEQYF.

This clonotype was seen just once. V gene TRBV29-1 combines with J gene TRBJ2-1; TRBD2 aligns across 8 bases. This CDR3 contains 15 residues. CDR1 is SQVTM and CDR2 is ANQGSEA in the germline V gene. J was trimmed by 6 bases and V by 5 bases; bases with no gene match: 12. The CDR3 DNA reads TGCAGCGTTACCGGGAGGGAGGGAATAGGCAATGAGCAGTTCTTC. Its protein is CSVTGREGIGNEQFF.